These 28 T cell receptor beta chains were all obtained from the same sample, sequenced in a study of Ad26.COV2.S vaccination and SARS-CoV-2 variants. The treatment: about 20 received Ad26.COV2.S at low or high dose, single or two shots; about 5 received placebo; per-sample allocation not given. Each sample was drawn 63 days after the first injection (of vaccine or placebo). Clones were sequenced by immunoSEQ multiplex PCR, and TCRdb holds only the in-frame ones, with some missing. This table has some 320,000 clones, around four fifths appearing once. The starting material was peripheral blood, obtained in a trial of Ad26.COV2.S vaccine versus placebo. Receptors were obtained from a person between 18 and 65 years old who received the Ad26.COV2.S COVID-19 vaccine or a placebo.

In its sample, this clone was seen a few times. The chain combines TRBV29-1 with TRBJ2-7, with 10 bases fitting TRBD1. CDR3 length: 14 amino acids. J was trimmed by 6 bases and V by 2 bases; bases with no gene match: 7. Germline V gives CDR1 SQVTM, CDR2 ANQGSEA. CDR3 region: CSVESGTGALEQYF. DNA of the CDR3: TGCAGCGTTGAATCGGGGACAGGGGCGCTCGAGCAGTACTTC.

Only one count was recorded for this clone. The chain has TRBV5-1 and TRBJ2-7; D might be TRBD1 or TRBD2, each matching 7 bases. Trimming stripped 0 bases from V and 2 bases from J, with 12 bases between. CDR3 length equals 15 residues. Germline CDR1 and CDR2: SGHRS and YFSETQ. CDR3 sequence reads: CASSLEGGTAYEQYF. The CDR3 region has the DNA TGCGCCAGCAGCTTGGAGGGGGGGACAGCCTACGAGCAGTACTTC.

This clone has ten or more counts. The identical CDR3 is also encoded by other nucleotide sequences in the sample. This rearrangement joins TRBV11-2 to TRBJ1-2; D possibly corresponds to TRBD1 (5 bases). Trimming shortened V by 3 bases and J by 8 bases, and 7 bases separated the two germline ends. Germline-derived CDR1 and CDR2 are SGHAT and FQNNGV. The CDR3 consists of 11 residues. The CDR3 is CASSFRGGYTF. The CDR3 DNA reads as TGTGCCAGCAGCTTTCGGGGGGGCTACACCTTC.

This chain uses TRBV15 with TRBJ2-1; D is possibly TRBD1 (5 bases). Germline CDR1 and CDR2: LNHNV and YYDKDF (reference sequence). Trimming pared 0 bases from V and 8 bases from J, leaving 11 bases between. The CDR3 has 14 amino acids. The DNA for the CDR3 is TGTGCCACCAGCAGAGATATTGCAGGGCATGAGCAGTTCTTC. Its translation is CATSRDIAGHEQFF.

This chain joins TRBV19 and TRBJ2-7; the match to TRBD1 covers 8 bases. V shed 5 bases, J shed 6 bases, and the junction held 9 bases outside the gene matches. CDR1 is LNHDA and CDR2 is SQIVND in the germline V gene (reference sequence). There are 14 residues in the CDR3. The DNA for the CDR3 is TGTGCCAGTAGTTTTGGACAGGGATCTGGCGAGCAGTACTTC. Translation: CASSFGQGSGEQYF.

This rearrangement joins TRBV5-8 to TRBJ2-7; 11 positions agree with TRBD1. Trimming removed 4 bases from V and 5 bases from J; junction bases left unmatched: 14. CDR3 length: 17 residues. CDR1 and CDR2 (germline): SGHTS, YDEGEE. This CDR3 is CASSRDRGDYPLHEQYF. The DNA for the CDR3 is TGTGCCAGCAGCAGGGACAGGGGGGACTACCCTCTCCACGAGCAGTACTTC.

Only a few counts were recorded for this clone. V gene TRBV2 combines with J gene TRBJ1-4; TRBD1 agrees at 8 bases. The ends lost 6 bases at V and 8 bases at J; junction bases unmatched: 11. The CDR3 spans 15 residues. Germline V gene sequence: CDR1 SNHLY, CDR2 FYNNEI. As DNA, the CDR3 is TGTGCCAGCAGCCTGTCAGGGGGCGCGGGGGAAAAACTGTTTTTT. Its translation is CASSLSGGAGEKLFF. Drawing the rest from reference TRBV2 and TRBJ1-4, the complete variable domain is EPEVTQTPSHQVTQMGQEVILRCVPISNHLYFYWYRQILGQKVEFLVSFYNNEISEKSEIFDDQFSVERPDGSNFTLKIRSTKLEDSAMYFCASSLSGGAGEKLFFGSGTQLSVL.

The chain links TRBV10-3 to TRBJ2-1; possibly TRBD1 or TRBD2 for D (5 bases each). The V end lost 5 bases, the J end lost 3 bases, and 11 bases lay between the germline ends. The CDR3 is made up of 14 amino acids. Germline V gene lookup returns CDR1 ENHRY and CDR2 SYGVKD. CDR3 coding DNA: TGTGCCATCAGTCGTGTGGGGGTCTACAATGAGCAGTTCTTC. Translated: CAISRVGVYNEQFF.

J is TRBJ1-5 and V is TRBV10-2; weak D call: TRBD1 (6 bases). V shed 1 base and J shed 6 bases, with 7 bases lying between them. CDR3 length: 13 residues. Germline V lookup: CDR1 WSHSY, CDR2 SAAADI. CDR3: CASSEYRVQPQHF. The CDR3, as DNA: TGCGCCAGCAGTGAGTACAGGGTTCAGCCCCAGCATTTT.

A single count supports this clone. This chain's CDR3 is CAWGSKGGEKLFF. CDR3 nucleotide sequence: TGTGCCTGGGGCTCGAAGGGCGGGGAAAAACTGTTTTTT. The chain employs TRBV30 and TRBJ1-4; no reliable D call. Trimming cost V 5 bases and J 8 bases, with 15 bases left between them. The CDR3 runs 13 residues. The germline gives CDR1 GTSNPN, CDR2 SVGIG (reference sequence).

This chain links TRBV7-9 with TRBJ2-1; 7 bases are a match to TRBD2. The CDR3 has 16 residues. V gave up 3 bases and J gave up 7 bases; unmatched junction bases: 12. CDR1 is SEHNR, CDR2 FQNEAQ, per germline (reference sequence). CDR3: CASSLVTGTKENEQFF. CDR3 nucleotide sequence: TGTGCCAGCAGCTTGGTGACCGGGACTAAGGAGAATGAGCAGTTCTTC.

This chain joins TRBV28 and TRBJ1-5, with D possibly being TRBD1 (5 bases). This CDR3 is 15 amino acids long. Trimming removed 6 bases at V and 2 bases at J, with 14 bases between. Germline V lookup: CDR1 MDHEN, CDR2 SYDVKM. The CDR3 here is CASSLWGSGNQPQHF. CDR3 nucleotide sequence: TGTGCCAGCAGCCTCTGGGGGTCGGGCAATCAGCCCCAGCATTTT.

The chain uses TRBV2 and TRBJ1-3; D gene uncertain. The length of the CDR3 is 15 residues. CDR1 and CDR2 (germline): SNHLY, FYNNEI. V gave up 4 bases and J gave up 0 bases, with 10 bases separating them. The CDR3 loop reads CASSAAPTSGNTIYF. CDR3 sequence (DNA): TGTGCCAGCAGTGCCGCCCCGACCTCTGGAAACACCATATATTTT. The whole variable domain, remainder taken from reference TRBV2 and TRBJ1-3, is EPEVTQTPSHQVTQMGQEVILRCVPISNHLYFYWYRQILGQKVEFLVSFYNNEISEKSEIFDDQFSVERPDGSNFTLKIRSTKLEDSAMYFCASSAAPTSGNTIYFGEGSWLTVV.

The CDR3 DNA reads TGTGCCAGCAGCTTAAGTCGAGGACAGGCGGAGTTCTTC. The encoded protein is CASSLSRGQAEFF. The chain is built from TRBV7-7 and TRBJ2-1, with TRBD1 identical over 7 bases. The CDR3 is 13 residues long. V was pared by 2 bases and J by 14 bases, with 9 bases of the junction left unmatched. CDR1 and CDR2 (germline): SSHAT, FNYEAQ (reference sequence).

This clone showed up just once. The CDR3 region is CASSPAQGNTEAFF. CDR3 bases: TGTGCCAGCTCCCCTGCACAGGGTAACACTGAAGCTTTCTTT. This rearrangement joins TRBV18 to TRBJ1-1; possible D gene TRBD1, 6 bases. V was cut by 6 bases and J by 2 bases, with 13 bases left in between. In germline, CDR1 is KGHSH, CDR2 LQKENI. The CDR3 sequence is 14 residues long.

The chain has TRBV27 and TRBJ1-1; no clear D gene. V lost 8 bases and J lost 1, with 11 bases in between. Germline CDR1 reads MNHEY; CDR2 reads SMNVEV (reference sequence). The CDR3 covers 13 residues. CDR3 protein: CASANYRNTEAFF. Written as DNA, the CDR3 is TGTGCCAGCGCCAACTACAGGAACACTGAAGCTTTCTTT.

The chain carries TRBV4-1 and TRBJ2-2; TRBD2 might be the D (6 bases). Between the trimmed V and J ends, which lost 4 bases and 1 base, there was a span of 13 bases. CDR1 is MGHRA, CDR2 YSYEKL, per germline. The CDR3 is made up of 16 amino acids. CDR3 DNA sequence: TGCGCCAGCAGCCGAGGCATGGGGGGGAACACCGGGGAGCTGTTTTTT. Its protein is CASSRGMGGNTGELFF.

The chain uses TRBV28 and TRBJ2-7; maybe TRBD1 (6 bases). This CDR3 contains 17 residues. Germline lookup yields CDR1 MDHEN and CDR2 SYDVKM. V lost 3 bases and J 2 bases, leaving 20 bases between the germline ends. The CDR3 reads CASSLSTGNVMPYEQYF. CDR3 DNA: TGTGCCAGCAGTTTGTCAACAGGGAACGTAATGCCCTACGAGCAGTACTTC.

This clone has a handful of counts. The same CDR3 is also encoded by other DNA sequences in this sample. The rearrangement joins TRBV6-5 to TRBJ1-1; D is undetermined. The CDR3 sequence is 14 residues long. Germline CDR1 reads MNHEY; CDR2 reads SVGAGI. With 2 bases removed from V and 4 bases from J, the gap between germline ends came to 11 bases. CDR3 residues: CASSYEGSRTEAFF. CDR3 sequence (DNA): TGTGCCAGCAGTTACGAGGGAAGTCGCACTGAAGCTTTCTTT.

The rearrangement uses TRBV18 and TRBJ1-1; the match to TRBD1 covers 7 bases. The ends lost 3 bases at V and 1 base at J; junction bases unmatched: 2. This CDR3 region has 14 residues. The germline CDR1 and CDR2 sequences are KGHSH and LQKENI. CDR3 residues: CASSPTGTNTEAFF. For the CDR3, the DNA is TGTGCCAGCTCACCGACAGGGACGAACACTGAAGCTTTCTTT.

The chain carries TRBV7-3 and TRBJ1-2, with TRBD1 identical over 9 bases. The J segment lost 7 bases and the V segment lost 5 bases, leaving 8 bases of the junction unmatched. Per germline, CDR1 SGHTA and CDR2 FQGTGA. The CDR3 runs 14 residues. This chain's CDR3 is CASSLLGQGSGYTF. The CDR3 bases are TGTGCCAGCAGCCTACTTGGACAGGGGAGTGGCTACACCTTC. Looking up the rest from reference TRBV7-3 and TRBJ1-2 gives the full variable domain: GAGVSQTPSNKVTEKGKYVELRCDPISGHTALYWYRQSLGQGPEFLIYFQGTGAADDSGLPNDRFFAVRPEGSVSTLKIQRTERGDSAVYLCASSLLGQGSGYTFGSGTRLTVV.

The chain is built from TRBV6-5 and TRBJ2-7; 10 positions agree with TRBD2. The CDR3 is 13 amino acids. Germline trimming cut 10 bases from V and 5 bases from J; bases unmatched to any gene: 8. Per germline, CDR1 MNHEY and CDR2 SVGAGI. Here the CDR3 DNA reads TGTGCCACCTTGACCGGGACTAGCGACGAGCAGTACTTC. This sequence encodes CATLTGTSDEQYF.

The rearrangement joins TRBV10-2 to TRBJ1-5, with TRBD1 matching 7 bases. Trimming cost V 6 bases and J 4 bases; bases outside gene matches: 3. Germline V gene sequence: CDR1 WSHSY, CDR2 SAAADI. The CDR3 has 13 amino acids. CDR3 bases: TGCGCCAGCAGGGGACAGATTAATCAGCCCCAGCATTTT. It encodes CASRGQINQPQHF.

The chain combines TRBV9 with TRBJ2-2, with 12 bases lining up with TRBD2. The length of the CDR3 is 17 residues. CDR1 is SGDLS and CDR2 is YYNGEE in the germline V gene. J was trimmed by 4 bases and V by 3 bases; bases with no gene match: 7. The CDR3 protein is CASSGQLAGGITGELFF. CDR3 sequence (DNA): TGTGCCAGCAGCGGGCAACTAGCGGGGGGCATCACCGGGGAGCTGTTTTTT.

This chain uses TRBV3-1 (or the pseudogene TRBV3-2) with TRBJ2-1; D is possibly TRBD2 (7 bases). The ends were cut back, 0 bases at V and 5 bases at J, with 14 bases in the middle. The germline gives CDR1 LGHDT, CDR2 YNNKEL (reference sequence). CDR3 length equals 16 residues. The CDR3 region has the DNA TGTGCCAGCAGCCAAGATTGGAGGGGGGGCAACAATGAGCAGTTCTTC. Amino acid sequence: CASSQDWRGGNNEQFF.

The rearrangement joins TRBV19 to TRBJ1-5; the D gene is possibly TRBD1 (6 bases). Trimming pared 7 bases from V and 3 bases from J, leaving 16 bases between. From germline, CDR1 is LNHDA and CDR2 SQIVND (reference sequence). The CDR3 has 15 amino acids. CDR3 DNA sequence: TGTGCCAGTACTGAGGACAGTGGGTTCAATCAGCCCCAGCATTTT. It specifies CASTEDSGFNQPQHF.

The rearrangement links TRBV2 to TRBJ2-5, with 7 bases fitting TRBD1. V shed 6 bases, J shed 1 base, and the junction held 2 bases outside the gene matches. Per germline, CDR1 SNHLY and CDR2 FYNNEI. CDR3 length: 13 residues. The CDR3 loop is CASRDRTQETQYF. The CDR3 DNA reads TGTGCCAGCAGGGACAGGACCCAAGAGACCCAGTACTTC. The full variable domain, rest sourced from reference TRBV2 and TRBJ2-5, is EPEVTQTPSHQVTQMGQEVILRCVPISNHLYFYWYRQILGQKVEFLVSFYNNEISEKSEIFDDQFSVERPDGSNFTLKIRSTKLEDSAMYFCASRDRTQETQYFGPGTRLLVL.

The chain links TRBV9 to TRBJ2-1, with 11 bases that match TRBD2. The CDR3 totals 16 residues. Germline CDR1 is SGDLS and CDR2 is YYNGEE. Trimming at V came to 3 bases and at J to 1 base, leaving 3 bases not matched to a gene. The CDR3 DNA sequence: TGTGCCAGCAGCGCGCCTAGCGGGAGGTCCTACAATGAGCAGTTCTTC. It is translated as CASSAPSGRSYNEQFF. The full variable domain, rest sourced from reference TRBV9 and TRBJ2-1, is DSGVTQTPKHLITATGQRVTLRCSPRSGDLSVYWYQQSLDQGLQFLIQYYNGEERAKGNILERFSAQQFPDLHSELNLSSLELGDSALYFCASSAPSGRSYNEQFFGPGTRLTVL.